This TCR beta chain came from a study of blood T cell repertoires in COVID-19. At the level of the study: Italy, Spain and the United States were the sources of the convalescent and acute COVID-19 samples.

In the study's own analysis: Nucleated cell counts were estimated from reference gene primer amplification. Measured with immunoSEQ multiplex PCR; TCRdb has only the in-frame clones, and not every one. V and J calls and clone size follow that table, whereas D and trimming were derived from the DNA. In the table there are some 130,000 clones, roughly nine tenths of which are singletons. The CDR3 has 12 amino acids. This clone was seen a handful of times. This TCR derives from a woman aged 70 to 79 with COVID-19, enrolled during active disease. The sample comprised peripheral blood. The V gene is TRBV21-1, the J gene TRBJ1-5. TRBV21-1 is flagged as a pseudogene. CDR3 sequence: CASSRGGQPQHF. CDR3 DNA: TGTGCCAGCAGCAGAGGTGGGCAGCCCCAGCATTTT.